The clone carrying this TCR beta chain has only a few counts. This entry comes from a study of blood T cell repertoires in COVID-19. For the study at large: Some COVID-19 samples were acute and others convalescent; all came from the United States, Italy and Spain. From T cells, B-cell-depleted T cells, or PBMCs came the material, which was cDNA or gDNA.

Methods used by the authors: Nucleated cell number was recorded as an estimate derived from reference gene primer amplification. Some clones are missing from TCRdb's copy, which holds only in-frame ones; the method was immunoSEQ multiplex PCR. That table furnishes V, J and clone size, whereas the DNA furnished D and trimming. The sample lists 70,000 to 85,000 clones; roughly nine tenths were seen once. Losses at the gene ends were 0 bases for V and 2 bases for J; bases not matched to a gene: 7. This CDR3 is built from 16 residues. Looked up from germline, CDR1 is MNHEY and CDR2 is SVGEGT. This clonotype was sampled from a woman aged 60-70 years with acute or convalescent COVID-19. J is TRBJ2-7 and V is TRBV6-2 or TRBV6-3, with TRBD1 matching 7 bases. Material: peripheral blood. In DNA form, the CDR3 reads TGTGCCAGCAGTTACTCGATAGGGGGCATTGCCTACGAGCAGTACTTC. As protein: CASSYSIGGIAYEQYF.